This TCR beta chain was captured by sequencing in a study of shared T cell receptors in the human thymus (dated by TCRdb to about 2021). Concerning the study at large: The study investigated the way shared, self-reactive T-cell receptor alpha chains are produced in the human thymus.

CDR1 SEHNR and CDR2 FQNEAQ were looked up in the germline V gene (reference sequence). V lost 5 bases and J lost 7 bases; the stretch between them is 21 bases long. The CDR3 sequence holds 16 residues, the cysteine and phenylalanine included. Of the read, only the CDR3 DNA is kept; its 48 bases are in frame from base 1. Note on this clone: Its specific antigen is unknown. The record has no base qualities; no much larger clone is one base away.

The library was built by means of the immunoSEQ multiplex PCR assay. TCRdb obtained this table from immuneACCESS and retained in-frame rearrangements with V and J assigned. These tables miss some clones; where compared with another copy, unresolved V genes account for less than half of the shortfall, and the remainder is unexplained. The table for this sample lists some 640,000 clones; about 90% of them were counted only once. The ten largest make up 0.0094% of the sample. These same records also appear under a second study, on human thymus T cells. The second investigation adds: In Finland, the donors were immunologically healthy infants who were having open corrective cardiac surgery for congenital heart defects. Thymus tissue was obtained as surgical resects removed during corrective cardiac surgery. Usage of V and J gene segments appeared to be biased in both the thymic and the peripheral blood repertoires. The related research found that thymic TCR repertoires overlapped highly between unrelated individuals. The study used roughly eight infant thymus samples plus four related peripheral blood samples to characterize TCR alpha and beta repertoires. Donor ages ranged from about 6 to 244 days, and the cohort comprised six male and two female infants. Thymocytes were freed from the tissue by mechanical means and kept at -70 degrees C as pellets of about 8.5-34 million cells. A QIAsymphony instrument was used to extract genomic DNA from frozen cell pellets. The immunoSEQ multiplex PCR assay was used to amplify the TCRB and TCRAD loci from a standardized quantity of quality-controlled genomic DNA. The amplicons spanned the V(D)J region and were long enough to cover the CDR3 and allow V and J genes to be identified. Through the commercial immunoSEQ service, the amplicons were sequenced on an Illumina platform. Primer bias and sequencing errors were corrected as previously described, and TCRAD and TCRB were defined on the basis of the IMGT database. immunoSEQ Analyzer 3.0 and VDJTools were used for repertoire analysis, which covered basic statistics, V/J segment usage, diversity estimates, rarefaction and pairwise overlap. To estimate diversity, the Chao1, ChaoE, Efron-Thisted, Shannon and inverse Simpson indices were applied, and diversity was also estimated on datasets down-sampled to the smallest sample. For repertoire overlap, CDR3 nucleotide sequence, V gene and J gene had to match strictly, and clustering was done by Jaccard-based multidimensional scaling. On average, thymus samples gave 750,000 to 1,000,000 unique TCRB clonotypes, whereas blood samples gave about 92,000.

This clonotype was obtained from a boy younger than two with a congenital heart defect. Donor details come from another sample of the same person, matched by shared clones. Sequencing used thymocytes. The V and J genes are TRBV7-9 and TRBJ1-3; possibly the D gene is TRBD1, per 5 matching bases. CDR3 region: CASSLSRTFLRNTIYF. The sequenced DNA: TGTGCCAGCAGCCTATCTCGGACATTTCTACGGAACACCATATATTTT.